This paragraph covers one TCR beta chain sequence. Its antigen is unidentified. Profiling relied on immunoSEQ multiplex PCR, and the TCRdb table lists in-frame clones only, not all of them. This table has tens of thousands of clones, 85% to 95% appearing once. The V and J ends lost 8 bases and 5 bases respectively, with 6 bases between them. This CDR3 is 11 amino acids long. The germline gives CDR1 MDHEN, CDR2 SYDVKM. This entry belongs to a study of graft-versus-host responses after intestinal transplantation. Study-wide context: The whole recipient group had anti-thymocyte globulin induction followed by tacrolimus and steroids for roughly 3 years. Study-wide findings and caveats: Recipient bone marrow held GvH clones, some seen earlier in ileum or blood.

The receptor was derived from a human patient who received an intestinal transplant, so some T cells may come from the graft donor. The sample here was PBMCs, taken about 65 days after intestinal transplant. The chain is built from TRBV28 and TRBJ2-2; D may be TRBD1 (5 bases). CDR3 loop: CASQGTGELFF. DNA for the CDR3: TGTGCCAGCCAGGGTACCGGGGAGCTGTTTTTT.